This TCR beta chain was profiled in a study of blood T cell repertoires in COVID-19. Study overall: Specimens from acute and convalescent COVID-19 originated in the United States, Italy and Spain. The cDNA or gDNA used as material had been derived from T cells, B-cell-depleted T cells, or PBMCs.

In the original workflow: From reference gene primer amplification, estimates of nucleated cell counts were derived. Libraries were prepared by immunoSEQ multiplex PCR; TCRdb keeps only in-frame clonotypes and omits some of them. From that table come the V and J calls and clone size; the DNA was used to work out D and trimming. The sample records 350,000 or so clones, around 83% being singletons. V lost 7 bases, J lost 5 bases, and 12 bases lay in between. CDR1 and CDR2 (germline): LNHDA, SQIVND (reference sequence). The CDR3 length is 13 residues. The chain uses TRBV19 and TRBJ1-3; D not certain. The sample comprised peripheral blood. The receptor was derived from a man aged 25 to 45 with active or convalescent COVID-19. This chain's CDR3 is CASTLDPRNTIYF. Here the CDR3 DNA reads TGTGCCAGTACCCTAGACCCACGAAACACCATATATTTT.